This is a list of T cell receptor beta chains from one sample in a study of Ad26.COV2.S vaccination and SARS-CoV-2 variants. Assay used: immunoSEQ multiplex PCR; TCRdb lists only in-frame clones, some missing. The sample carries around 300,000 clones, roughly 91% recorded once. The specimen comprised peripheral blood, sampled in a trial of Ad26.COV2.S vaccine versus placebo. The receptors shown here come from a person between 18 and 59 years old who received the Ad26.COV2.S COVID-19 vaccine or a placebo. Both conserved end residues are trimmed from each CDR3.

v_call cdr3_length cdr3_aa
TRBV6-6 11 ASSSSGAHGYT
TRBV4-3 14 ASSQWTDATNEKLF
TRBV18 14 ASSPGQGRGTDTQY
TRBV24-1 14 ATSEPLAGEGNEQF
TRBV6-5 11 ASRSDRARGYT
TRBV7-2 12 ASSLGQLGQPQH
TRBV28 13 ASSYDRGYTGELF
TRBV13 14 ASSPPKAGFSNEQF
TRBV2 12 ASRNPGVYNEQF
TRBV5-1 13 ASSSDRLAGVEQY
TRBV24-1 13 ATSEVGPNTGELF
TRBV4-1 18 ASSQVKPRRNRYLTDTQY
TRBV6-5 14 ASSYSGTGGNEKLF
TRBV9 17 ASSVDGGSAVQNTGELF
TRBV20-1 10 SASQSQDTQY
TRBV9 13 ASGQTGISTDTQY
TRBV12-3/TRBV12-4 11 ASKTPVSYEQY
TRBV18 15 ASSSKTSGGAADTQY
TRBV4-1 12 ASSQDLIGVEAF
TRBV7-3 13 ASSSRGGIQETQY
TRBV5-4 10 ASSLRDGELF
TRBV5-6 14 ASSPMGLRSTGELF
TRBV28 10 ASSLLDETQY
TRBV10-3 11 AIRPAPENEQF
TRBV2 11 ASSVELAGKQF
TRBV5-1 12 ASSSVAGDNEQF
TRBV6-5 11 ASSQSYQETQY
TRBV4-2 15 ASSQDTDSWNTGELF
TRBV9 13 ASSPRDRANTEAF
TRBV12-5 20 ASGLQTGGVLGRRSGANVLT
TRBV28 9 ASSVSYEQY
TRBV5-1 13 ASSLDRTYNSPLH
TRBV6-1 14 ASSDQDRDAQETQY
TRBV5-6 16 ASSYQGQIAPYNSPLH
TRBV10-3 12 AISEPSRGYEQY
TRBV3-1/TRBV3-2 11 ASSPSDGLQQY
TRBV7-8 11 ASSQSGVDEQY
TRBV9 11 ASSKTVNTEAF
TRBV18 15 ASSQARLAGDTDTQY
TRBV2 13 ASNRQFATNEKLF
TRBV28 15 ASSPSGSEWSYNEQF
TRBV5-8 10 ASRGAKNIQY
TRBV6-5 13 ASSWGRSSNQPQH
TRBV7-9 10 ASSFRLLEQY
TRBV29-1 11 SVEGVGNTEAF
TRBV18 12 ASSPPGKPLGYT
TRBV11-2 13 ASSLNRDGDQPQH
TRBV4-3 14 ASSQTRGTYLNEQF
TRBV3-1/TRBV3-2 14 ASSRTGTSGNNEQF
TRBV28 13 ASSLQGQAKEKLF
TRBV7-9 11 ASSLGGEETQY
TRBV28 14 ASTVAGTSGSYEQY
TRBV13 13 ASSSRARYPYEQY
TRBV6-6 13 ASSYPGGQNSPLH
TRBV7-9 13 ASSLGRGQYTEAF
TRBV6-5 11 ASSYSRGRGLF
TRBV7-3 13 ASSLAEGAIDGYT
TRBV11-2 11 ASSLSGAVGYT
TRBV11-2 12 ASSLGTGGYEQY